The 30 T cell receptor beta chains reported below all come from one sample, sequenced in a study of control samples from healthy donors and cancer patients. The data were produced by immunoSEQ multiplex PCR, yet TCRdb's version contains in-frame clones alone and is incomplete. The sample has about 120,000 clones; 85% to 90% are singletons. The sample was PBMCs. The receptors derive from a woman in her fifties or sixties with colorectal cancer.

This clone was seen once. The chain has TRBV5-5 and TRBJ1-6; D not resolved. The CDR3 runs 15 residues. Trimming pared 1 base from V and 5 bases from J, leaving 10 bases between. The germline gives CDR1 SGHKS, CDR2 YYEKEE (reference sequence). DNA for the CDR3: TGTGCCAGCAGCTTGAGAACCGCCGATAATTCACCCCTCCACTTT. Amino acid sequence: CASSLRTADNSPLHF.

The chain recombines TRBV10-3 with TRBJ1-1; tentatively, D is TRBD1 (6 bases). Germline V CDR1 and CDR2: ENHRY, SYGVKD. CDR3 size: 15 residues. V lost 3 bases to trimming and J lost 0 bases, with 11 bases between them. CDR3 nucleotide sequence: TGTGCCATCAGTGAAAACGGACAGATGAACACTGAAGCTTTCTTT. This encodes CAISENGQMNTEAFF.

The rearrangement joins TRBV5-8 to TRBJ1-1; D call uncertain. Trimming shortened V by 1 base and J by 0 bases, and 7 bases separated the two germline ends. Germline V gene lookup returns CDR1 SGHTS and CDR2 YDEGEE. The CDR3 extends over 14 amino acids. The CDR3 DNA is TGTGCCAGCAGCTTGAATCCCCTGAACACTGAAGCTTTCTTT. This translates into CASSLNPLNTEAFF. Variable domain in full (rest from reference TRBV5-8 and TRBJ1-1): EAGVTQSPTHLIKTRGQQATLRCSPISGHTSVYWYQQALGLGLQFLLWYDEGEERNRGNFPPRFSGRQFPNYSSELNVNALELEDSALYLCASSLNPLNTEAFFGQGTRLTVV.

The rearrangement joins TRBV20-1 to TRBJ2-5; 8 nucleotides align to TRBD2. Germline-derived CDR1 and CDR2 are DFQATT and SNEGSKA (reference sequence). The CDR3 length is 12 residues. V dropped 3 bases and J dropped 9; count of bases not matched to a gene: 6. The CDR3, as DNA: TGCAGTGCTAGTAGGCTAGCGGGTTCCCAGTACTTC. It is translated as CSASRLAGSQYF.

V is TRBV29-1 and J is TRBJ1-1, with D possibly TRBD1 on 5 matching bases. Germline V gene data show CDR1 as SQVTM and CDR2 as ANQGSEA. CDR3 length: 13 amino acids. Deletions cut 3 bases from V and 4 bases from J, with 12 bases between. The CDR3 region is CSVEAGASTEAFF. For the CDR3, the DNA is TGCAGCGTTGAGGCTGGGGCGTCCACTGAAGCTTTCTTT.

This clone was seen a handful of times. J is TRBJ2-7 and V is TRBV19, with D perhaps TRBD1 (6 bases). V dropped 5 bases and J dropped 5 bases, with 10 bases sitting between them. Germline V gene sequence: CDR1 LNHDA, CDR2 SQIVND (reference sequence). The CDR3 covers 12 residues. This CDR3 is CASSVTGHEQYF. CDR3 DNA: TGTGCCAGTAGTGTTACAGGGCACGAGCAGTACTTC.

On this clone itself: Other nucleotide sequences from this sample produce the same CDR3. This sequence joins TRBV5-1 and TRBJ2-3, with D uncertain. V was shortened by 0 bases and J by 4 bases, with 6 bases between the two germline ends. There are 13 residues in the CDR3. Per the germline V gene, CDR1 is SGHRS and CDR2 is YFSETQ. CDR3 nucleotide sequence: TGCGCCAGCAGCTTGGCCCGGGCAGATACGCAGTATTTT. Translated: CASSLARADTQYF. Filled out from reference TRBV5-1 and TRBJ2-3, the complete variable domain reads KAGVTQTPRYLIKTRGQQVTLSCSPISGHRSVSWYQQTPGQGLQFLFEYFSETQRNKGNFPGRFSGRQFSNSRSEMNVSTLELGDSALYLCASSLARADTQYFGPGTRLTVL.

This chain uses TRBV7-8 with TRBJ1-5; D ambiguous. This CDR3 contains 15 residues. V was clipped by 8 bases and J by 5 bases, with 19 bases between them. The V gene's germline CDR1 is SGHVS and CDR2 FQNEAQ. CDR3 coding DNA: TGTGCCAGCGAGGCGTCCCGCGGTCGGTATCAGCCCCAGCATTTT. It encodes CASEASRGRYQPQHF.

The chain joins TRBV29-1 to TRBJ2-7; a weak D match, TRBD2 (5 bases). Trimming shortened V by 6 bases and J by 4 bases, and 10 bases separated the two germline ends. CDR1 is SQVTM, CDR2 ANQGSEA, per germline. The CDR3 sequence is 11 residues long. CDR3 sequence reads: CSVRSGYEQYF. DNA of the CDR3: TGCAGCGTCCGATCGGGGTACGAGCAGTACTTC.

J is TRBJ1-6 and V is TRBV19; D is possibly TRBD1 (5 bases). Germline loops: CDR1 LNHDA, CDR2 SQIVND (reference sequence). This CDR3 comprises 14 residues. Trimming took 7 bases from V and 7 from J, leaving 14 bases between them. The CDR3 sequence is CASNSPGRNSPLHF. The CDR3 coding sequence is TGTGCCAGTAACTCCCCGGGACGGAATTCACCCCTCCACTTT.

J is TRBJ1-5 and V is TRBV6-5; 9 bases line up with TRBD1. This CDR3 spans 14 amino acids. Germline V gene lookup returns CDR1 MNHEY and CDR2 SVGAGI. With 6 bases clipped from V and 4 bases from J, the junction kept 4 bases outside the gene matches. Here the CDR3 DNA reads TGTGCCAGCAGCACGACAGGGGGAAATCAGCCCCAGCATTTT. Residues: CASSTTGGNQPQHF.

Only one count was recorded for this clone. V is TRBV2 and J is TRBJ2-5; D is perhaps TRBD2 (5 bases). The CDR3 sequence is 11 residues long. V was pared by 2 bases and J by 8 bases, with 6 bases between. Per the germline V gene, CDR1 is SNHLY and CDR2 is FYNNEI. The CDR3 bases are TGTGCCAGCAGTGAACGGGAAACCCAGTACTTC. Translated: CASSERETQYF. Using reference TRBV2 and TRBJ2-5 for the parts outside the CDR3, the full variable domain is EPEVTQTPSHQVTQMGQEVILRCVPISNHLYFYWYRQILGQKVEFLVSFYNNEISEKSEIFDDQFSVERPDGSNFTLKIRSTKLEDSAMYFCASSERETQYFGPGTRLLVL.

This clone was recorded once. Compared with germline, one end of the junction differs, possibly owing to a read error. Other DNA sequences of this sample code for an identical CDR3. V and J are TRBV6-6 and TRBJ2-7; 7 bases agree with TRBD1. The CDR3 extends over 16 amino acids. From germline, CDR1 is MNHNY and CDR2 SVGAGI (reference sequence). The CDR3: CASSYSRSPTGYEQYF. The DNA for the CDR3 is TGTGCCAGCAGTTACTCACGAAGCCCGACAGGGTACGAGCAGTACTTT.

The chain couples TRBV7-3 to TRBJ1-3; D gene ambiguous. V was trimmed by 3 bases and J by 1 base, leaving 4 bases between them. Germline V CDR1 and CDR2: SGHTA, FQGTGA. This CDR3 comprises 13 residues. CDR3: CASSFRSGNTIYF. For the CDR3, the DNA is TGTGCCAGCAGCTTCCGGTCTGGAAACACCATATATTTT.

This chain links TRBV4-2 with TRBJ1-5; maybe TRBD1 (5 bases). CDR1 is LGHNA and CDR2 is YNFKEQ in the germline V gene. The CDR3 consists of 13 residues. Trimming removed 2 bases at V and 5 bases at J, with 7 bases between. In DNA form, the CDR3 reads TGTGCCAGCAGCCAATGGGGGTATCAGCCCCAGCATTTT. It yields the protein CASSQWGYQPQHF.

The V call is TRBV5-5, the J call TRBJ1-4; D is undetermined. The CDR3 spans 13 residues. Trimming left V 5 bases short and J 3 bases short, with 8 bases between. Germline CDR1 reads SGHKS; CDR2 reads YYEKEE (reference sequence). Written as DNA, the CDR3 is TGTGCCAGCAGATGGCAGCCTAATGAAAAACTGTTTTTT. Amino acid sequence: CASRWQPNEKLFF.

The chain is built from TRBV5-1 and TRBJ1-4, with D tentatively TRBD1 (5 bases). The germline V and J ends were trimmed by 5 bases and 4 bases, with 12 bases remaining between them. CDR3 length: 14 amino acids. The germline V gene encodes CDR1 SGHRS and CDR2 YFSETQ. The CDR3 here is CASRLTGDNEKLFF. In DNA form, the CDR3 reads TGCGCCAGCAGATTAACAGGAGATAATGAAAAACTGTTTTTT.

The rearrangement joins TRBV2 to TRBJ2-1; TRBD1 aligns across 12 bases. J was trimmed by 12 bases and V by 0 bases; bases with no gene match: 6. This CDR3 spans 15 amino acids. Looked up from germline, CDR1 is SNHLY and CDR2 is FYNNEI. CDR3 sequence reads: CASSEAGTGGGRQFF. The CDR3 nucleotides are TGTGCCAGCAGTGAAGCAGGGACAGGGGGCGGACGGCAGTTCTTC.

The rearrangement uses TRBV6-5 and TRBJ2-1, with 11 bases lining up with TRBD2. The germline CDR1 and CDR2 sequences are MNHEY and SVGAGI. This CDR3 has 13 residues. Trimming took 8 bases from V and 5 from J; bases not matched to a gene: 2. The CDR3 DNA reads as TGTGCCAGCGGGACTAGCGGCCACAATGAGCAGTTCTTC. Its translation: CASGTSGHNEQFF.

The CDR3 DNA sequence: TGTGCCAGCAGCAAGGGGACAGGGGACGGAGAGACCCAGTACTTC. Its protein is CASSKGTGDGETQYF. V gene TRBV7-9 combines with J gene TRBJ2-5; 10 nucleotides align to TRBD1. V lost 5 bases to trimming and J lost 4 bases; unmatched junction nucleotides: 7. The CDR3 spans 15 residues. CDR1 SEHNR and CDR2 FQNEAQ come from the germline V gene (reference sequence).

V usage is TRBV13 and J usage is TRBJ1-1, with a tentative D call TRBD1 (5 bases). Per the germline V gene, CDR1 is PRHDT and CDR2 is FYEKMQ (reference sequence). Trimming left V 2 bases short and J 3 bases short, with 13 bases between. This CDR3 has 15 amino acids. The CDR3 DNA is TGTGCCAGCAGCTTAAGGGGTCCGAAGGACACTGAAGCTTTCTTT. This encodes CASSLRGPKDTEAFF.

The rearrangement joins TRBV2 to TRBJ2-3; D is perhaps TRBD1 or TRBD2 (5 bases each). Trimming removed 2 bases at V and 5 bases at J, with 11 bases between. Germline CDR1 and CDR2: SNHLY and FYNNEI. The CDR3 is 14 amino acids. The CDR3 loop is CASSEQGVRDTQYF. The DNA for the CDR3 is TGTGCCAGCAGTGAACAGGGAGTCAGAGATACGCAGTATTTT. Full variable domain (missing parts from reference TRBV2 and TRBJ2-3): EPEVTQTPSHQVTQMGQEVILRCVPISNHLYFYWYRQILGQKVEFLVSFYNNEISEKSEIFDDQFSVERPDGSNFTLKIRSTKLEDSAMYFCASSEQGVRDTQYFGPGTRLTVL.

The chain employs TRBV7-2 and TRBJ2-6; D perhaps matches TRBD1 (5 bases). The CDR3 runs 16 residues. The V and J ends lost 2 bases and 4 bases respectively, with 12 bases between them. Germline V gene sequence: CDR1 SGHTA, CDR2 FQGNSA. The DNA of the CDR3 is TGTGCCAGCAGCTTAAGCAGGGTTGCCGGGGCCAACGTCCTGACTTTC. It specifies CASSLSRVAGANVLTF.

The chain recombines TRBV10-1 with TRBJ2-2; 9 nucleotides align to TRBD1. Trimming at V came to 5 bases and at J to 7 bases, leaving 8 bases not matched to a gene. The germline V gene encodes CDR1 WNHNN and CDR2 SYGVQD (reference sequence). The CDR3 is made up of 15 amino acids. In DNA, the CDR3 is TGCGCCAGCAGTCCCGGGACAGGGTTTGGCGGGGAGCTGTTTTTT. Translation: CASSPGTGFGGELFF.

The chain recombines TRBV5-6 with TRBJ2-1, with TRBD2 matching 7 bases. After removal of 4 bases from V and 3 bases from J, the junction contained 7 bases not matched to a gene. Germline V gives CDR1 SGHDT, CDR2 YYEEEE. The CDR3 spans 15 residues. Written as DNA, the CDR3 is TGTGCCAGCAGCGGGGGGGACCGCAACTACAATGAGCAGTTCTTC. It specifies CASSGGDRNYNEQFF.

The chain couples TRBV29-1 to TRBJ1-3, with a possible D match to TRBD1 (5 bases). CDR1 is SQVTM, CDR2 ANQGSEA, per germline. The V gene lost 7 bases and the J gene lost 2 bases, with 12 bases spanning the gap. CDR3 length equals 13 residues. CDR3 nucleotides: TGCAGCGCCGATGGAGGGGCTGGAAACACCATATATTTT. Translating it yields CSADGGAGNTIYF.

V usage is TRBV19 and J usage is TRBJ2-3; TRBD1 aligns across 11 bases. The germline V gene has CDR1 LNHDA and CDR2 SQIVND (reference sequence). The CDR3 has 14 residues. Trimming removed 9 bases from V and 6 bases from J; junction bases left unmatched: 8. This CDR3 reads CASTMGQGGDTQYF. In DNA, the CDR3 is TGTGCCAGCACCATGGGACAGGGGGGGGATACGCAGTATTTT.

The rearrangement uses TRBV12-5 and TRBJ1-2; D gene ambiguous. V was clipped by 7 bases and J by 2 bases, with 14 bases between them. The CDR3 is 14 residues long. The germline gives CDR1 LGHNT, CDR2 FRNRAP. CDR3 residues: CASASGVGNYGYTF. Written as DNA, the CDR3 is TGTGCTAGTGCCTCTGGGGTAGGCAACTATGGCTACACCTTC.

V and J are TRBV9 and TRBJ1-1; D remains unclear. The germline CDR1 and CDR2 sequences are SGDLS and YYNGEE. CDR3 length: 14 amino acids. V shed 3 bases and J shed 3 bases, with 12 bases lying between them. CDR3 DNA: TGTGCCAGCAGCGAAAGAAGGGCCGACACTGAAGCTTTCTTT. It yields the protein CASSERRADTEAFF.

This chain connects TRBV5-5 to TRBJ1-6, with D possibly matching TRBD1 (5 bases). This CDR3 has 15 residues. Germline-derived CDR1 and CDR2 are SGHKS and YYEKEE (reference sequence). Trimming took 1 base from V and 5 from J, leaving 10 bases between them. This CDR3 reads CASSLFQGDNSPLHF. Here the CDR3 DNA reads TGTGCCAGCAGCTTGTTCCAGGGCGATAATTCACCCCTCCACTTT.